This T cell receptor (beta chain) came from a study of blood T cells in healthy people across ages. Whole-study findings and limits: Significant beta diversity loss was already apparent by age approximately 36, declining roughly linearly. Donor CMV status, an unknown factor, possibly confounded changes in expanded clonotypes.

Worth noting for this clonotype: Its matching antigen is unknown.

A second PCR, run for roughly 6 to 11 cycles, used a sample-barcoded 5' primer plus a J-beta primer mix. All cDNA molecules were each tagged by a template-switch adaptor with 12 random nucleotides. TCRdb called the 5' RACE reads again in MiXCR, with one record for every CDR3 protein. The sample contains around 900,000 distinct CDR3 sequences, roughly 51% of which appear only once. Germline CDR1 is DFQATT and CDR2 is SNEGSKA (reference sequence). This CDR3 comprises 15 residues. V lost 2 bases to trimming and J lost 0 bases, with 13 bases between them. The study isolated at least 6.5 million PBMCs from each sample.

The sample was blood. The rearrangement uses TRBV20-1 and TRBJ2-5; D unclear. The receptor was isolated from a woman aged 55-69 years in good health. The CDR3 spells CSARSPVGYQETQYF. The DNA for the CDR3 is TGCAGTGCTAGAAGTCCTGTGGGATACCAAGAGACCCAGTACTTC.